These T cell receptor beta chains were read from a single sample in a study of regulatory T cells. Method: immunoSEQ multiplex PCR; TCRdb's copy keeps in-frame clones and lacks some. Among 20,000 to 25,000 clones listed, approximately 91% were seen once. Sequenced: conventional CD4+ T cells sorted from blood. These receptors all stem from a child aged 10-17 years with CD3G deficiency. CDR3s include the opening cysteine and the closing phenylalanine or tryptophan.

v_call cdr3_aa
TRBV18 CASSPQGKYEQYF
TRBV19 CASSRRTDTDTQYF
TRBV7-9 CASSYGAGTQYF
TRBV28 CASSPPGTSGLSYEQYF
TRBV30 CAWSVPPLGGSRETQYF
TRBV28 CASSSRRTGGDIQYF
TRBV6-1 CASNWGDEAFF
TRBV19 CASSTRQGGGTEAFF
TRBV28 CASSLGTTRGEQYF
TRBV5-1 CASSLGYGLEDEQYF
TRBV28 CASRGLAGQNTGELFF
TRBV28 CASSPRTSGKIEQYF
TRBV5-1 CASSYTFGAGYEQYF
TRBV7-9 CASSSTGAPQDEQFF
TRBV28 CASSASGSGRKTQYF
TRBV11-2 CASSFTAGAPGELFF
TRBV5-1 CASSLASLGNNEQFF
TRBV5-1 CASSPGTVSYEQYF
TRBV28 CASSSGQGYNQPQHF
TRBV28 CASSFSGMEEKLFF
TRBV6-1 CASSRTGDRYEQYF
TRBV6-1 CASRVPGGHEQYF
TRBV5-1 CASRGDGRATDEQFF
TRBV7-9 CASSAGQSPNEKLFF
TRBV28 CASRKWVGTGKNEQYF
TRBV6-6 CASRTGSRELFF
TRBV28 CASSGPGTLTGELFF
TRBV28 CASSYYRGRSSGANVLTF
TRBV28 CASSFGSVTEAFF
TRBV7-9 CASSFSGSIETQYF
TRBV28 CASRPGQGSWETQYF
TRBV5-1 CASSTGTSGRAVNEQFF
TRBV6-1 CASTSQRHGGDIQYF
TRBV5-1 CASSRDWGSEQYF
TRBV19 CASSMQGLGSYGYTF
TRBV19 CASTPSGRAWETQYF
TRBV28 CASSPYSGRSYEQYF
TRBV19 CASSISGGSAAYNEQFF
TRBV6-6 CASSFDPGSEQYF
TRBV6-6 CASSSPGGTKNIQYF
TRBV6-1 CASSRGTSGYNEQFF
TRBV10-3 CAISEGRRGIKGHNEQFF
TRBV28 CASSLRRQAKNIQYF
TRBV10-3 CAISESPLAGVYF
TRBV30 CAWDAGLRRYTF
TRBV6-1 CASRSSGTGSYEQYF
TRBV7-9 CASSLASGDRETQYF
TRBV28 CASSPFRLRHEQYF
TRBV28 CASSLRGKNTEAFF
TRBV5-1 CASSSTGFDGYTF
TRBV6-1 CASSEGRTSGSGGSQYF
TRBV5-1 CASSPGPLNTEAFF
TRBV7-9 CASSLAVAGLDTQYF
TRBV28 CASSAGGGARTEAFF
TRBV6-1 CASKGAVNTEAFF